These 23 T cell receptor beta chains originate from one sample sequenced in a study of T cell repertoires in cytomegalovirus infection. TCRdb reprocessed the reads via MiXCR and lists one record per CDR3 protein. The sample holds 310,000 or so distinct CDR3 sequences; roughly 25% are singletons and the top ten take over 11%. Sequencing used PBMCs. These receptors were taken from a human donor in good health (CMV status not recorded). Some clones in this sample may be carry-over from other donors' samples.

This clonotype has more than one count but fewer than ten. The CDR3 DNA reads as TGTGCCAGCAGCTTACCGCGGGGAGCCAAAAACATTCAGTACTTC. This translates into CASSLPRGAKNIQYF. This chain uses TRBV7-2 with TRBJ2-4; tentative D call: TRBD2 (6 bases). The CDR3 covers 15 residues. From germline, CDR1 is SGHTA and CDR2 FQGNSA. V was shortened by 2 bases and J by 0 bases, with 8 bases between the two germline ends.

This CDR3 reads CSARQGAVDTQYF. The CDR3 nucleotides read TGCAGTGCTAGACAGGGGGCTGTAGATACGCAGTATTTT. V gene TRBV20-1 combines with J gene TRBJ2-3; 8 bases match TRBD1. The CDR3 is 13 amino acids. Germline lookup yields CDR1 DFQATT and CDR2 SNEGSKA (reference sequence). The V gene end was trimmed by 2 bases and the J gene end by 5 bases; junction bases not matched to a gene: 3.

This clonotype was seen only once. V usage is TRBV20-1 and J usage is TRBJ2-7; weak D call: TRBD2 (5 bases). V was cut by 3 bases and J by 2 bases, with 11 bases left in between. The CDR3 covers 13 residues. Germline V gene data show CDR1 as DFQATT and CDR2 as SNEGSKA (reference sequence). CDR3: CSASREIPYEQYF. The CDR3 DNA reads as TGCAGTGCTAGTCGGGAAATTCCCTACGAGCAGTACTTC.

The CDR3 spells CASTDGGVSYEQYF. For the CDR3, the DNA is TGTGCCAGCACCGACGGGGGGGTCTCCTACGAGCAGTACTTC. The chain combines TRBV28 with TRBJ2-7, with 8 positions matching TRBD2. This CDR3 contains 14 residues. Per the germline V gene, CDR1 is MDHEN and CDR2 is SYDVKM. The V gene end was trimmed by 7 bases and the J gene end by 0 bases; junction bases not matched to a gene: 5.

A few counts support this clonotype. The chain couples TRBV24-1 to TRBJ2-7; 10 nucleotides align to TRBD1. Germline V gives CDR1 KGHDR, CDR2 SFDVKD. This CDR3 region has 16 residues. After removal of 4 bases from V and 2 bases from J, the junction contained 7 bases not matched to a gene. CDR3 residues: CATSETPGQGTYEQYF. The CDR3 nucleotides are TGTGCCACCAGTGAGACACCGGGACAGGGGACCTACGAGCAGTACTTC.

V is TRBV20-1 and J is TRBJ1-5, with 8 bases aligning to TRBD1. V gave up 6 bases and J gave up 7 bases; unmatched junction bases: 8. There are 13 residues in the CDR3. Germline assignment: CDR1 DFQATT and CDR2 SNEGSKA (reference sequence). The CDR3 region has the DNA TGCAGTGCCCCTACAGGGGGTGGCCAGCCCCAGCATTTT. Protein sequence: CSAPTGGGQPQHF.

This clonotype turned up a few times. CDR3 region: CASSLIPSRDGTGELFF. The CDR3 nucleotides are TGTGCCAGCAGCTTAATCCCATCTAGGGACGGAACCGGGGAGCTGTTTTTT. V and J are TRBV7-3 and TRBJ2-2, with D perhaps TRBD1 or TRBD2 (5 bases each). Germline CDR1 reads SGHTA; CDR2 reads FQGTGA. V lost 1 base and J 5 bases, leaving 17 bases between the germline ends. CDR3 size: 17 residues. Complete variable domain (other parts from reference TRBV7-3 and TRBJ2-2): GAGVSQTPSNKVTEKGKYVELRCDPISGHTALYWYRQSLGQGPEFLIYFQGTGAADDSGLPNDRFFAVRPEGSVSTLKIQRTERGDSAVYLCASSLIPSRDGTGELFFGEGSRLTVL.

This clonotype came up once. The CDR3 loop is CASSQGRLAGGPTDEQFF. CDR3 in DNA: TGTGCCAGCAGCCAAGGGCGACTAGCGGGGGGACCTACGGATGAGCAGTTCTTC. The chain combines TRBV14 with TRBJ2-1, with TRBD2 identical over 13 bases. Trimming removed 1 base from V and 8 bases from J; junction bases left unmatched: 11. CDR3 size: 18 residues. Germline V CDR1 and CDR2: SGHDN, FVKESK.

This clonotype appeared many times. CDR3 DNA: TGTGCCAGCAGCCCATACATGACAGAGACCGAGCAGTACTTC. Residues: CASSPYMTETEQYF. The chain is built from TRBV7-2 and TRBJ2-7; D possibly corresponds to TRBD1 (5 bases). Germline V CDR1 and CDR2: SGHTA, FQGNSA. Deletions cut 5 bases from V and 6 bases from J, with 17 bases between. The CDR3 extends over 14 amino acids.

This clonotype was seen a few times. The chain carries TRBV7-8 and TRBJ1-2, with D maybe TRBD1 (6 bases). The CDR3 has 12 residues. Trimming removed 8 bases from V and 4 bases from J, with 11 bases in between. Germline CDR1 is SGHVS and CDR2 is FQNEAQ. The CDR3 is CASAPDSYGYTF. CDR3 sequence (DNA): TGTGCCAGCGCCCCGGACAGCTATGGCTACACCTTC.

Note on this clonotype: The germline gene is not matched at one end of the junction; a read error may be the cause. The genes are TRBV7-9 and TRBJ2-7, with D unresolved. In germline, CDR1 is SEHNR, CDR2 FQNEAQ (reference sequence). The CDR3 contains 14 residues. This CDR3 reads CASSLEQYNYEQYF. The CDR3 region has the DNA TGTGCCAGCAGTTTAGAACAGTACAACTACGAGCAGTACTTC. Drawing the rest from reference TRBV7-9 and TRBJ2-7, the complete variable domain is DTGVSQNPRHKITKRGQNVTFRCDPISEHNRLYWYRQTLGQGPEFLTYFQNEAQLEKSRLLSDRFSAERPKGSFSTLEIQRTEQGDSAMYLCASSLEQYNYEQYFGPGTRLTVT.

Many counts were recorded for this clonotype. V is TRBV12-3 or TRBV12-4 and J is TRBJ1-5, with D maybe TRBD1 (6 bases). V gave up 7 bases and J gave up 1 base, with 11 bases separating them. The CDR3 covers 14 residues. CDR3 sequence reads: CASTLGGSNQPQHF. In DNA form, the CDR3 reads TGTGCCAGCACCCTAGGGGGAAGCAATCAGCCCCAGCATTTT.

V and J are TRBV20-1 and TRBJ2-3; a possible D gene is TRBD2 (6 bases). CDR1 is DFQATT and CDR2 is SNEGSKA in the germline V gene (reference sequence). The germline V and J ends were trimmed by 6 bases and 0 bases, with 16 bases remaining between them. This CDR3 spans 15 amino acids. The CDR3 sequence is CSAVGMGTSTDTQYF. DNA of the CDR3: TGCAGTGCCGTGGGGATGGGGACTAGCACAGATACGCAGTATTTT.

The chain employs TRBV9 and TRBJ1-2, with 10 nucleotides matching TRBD1. The germline CDR1 and CDR2 sequences are SGDLS and YYNGEE. The CDR3 consists of 14 residues. With V trimmed by 1 base and J by 8 bases, 5 bases remained unmatched. This CDR3 reads CASSVYDRGRGYTF. Written as DNA, the CDR3 is TGTGCCAGCAGCGTATATGACAGGGGGCGCGGCTACACCTTC.

The V gene is TRBV6-5, the J gene TRBJ2-7; 8 nucleotides line up with TRBD1. The CDR3 has 15 amino acids. Germline CDR1 MNHEY, CDR2 SVGAGI. Trimming cost V 5 bases and J 5 bases; bases outside gene matches: 11. The CDR3 nucleotides are TGTGCCAGCAGTACGGACAGGGCGACGCTAAACGAGCAGTACTTC. Protein: CASSTDRATLNEQYF.

This chain joins TRBV5-1 and TRBJ1-1; possibly TRBD1 for D (5 bases). Per the germline V gene, CDR1 is SGHRS and CDR2 is YFSETQ. CDR3 size: 16 residues. V gave up 4 bases and J gave up 4 bases, with 20 bases separating them. This chain's CDR3 is CASSTPSAGGTTEAFF. The CDR3 region has the DNA TGCGCCAGCAGCACTCCAAGCGCTGGCGGGACCACTGAAGCTTTCTTT. Complete variable domain (other parts from reference TRBV5-1 and TRBJ1-1): KAGVTQTPRYLIKTRGQQVTLSCSPISGHRSVSWYQQTPGQGLQFLFEYFSETQRNKGNFPGRFSGRQFSNSRSEMNVSTLELGDSALYLCASSTPSAGGTTEAFFGQGTRLTVV.

The chain carries TRBV12-3 or TRBV12-4 and TRBJ2-3; TRBD2 is a possible D gene (6 bases). The CDR3 is 15 amino acids. Trimming left V 2 bases short and J 5 bases short, with 14 bases between. CDR3 amino acids: CASSLRSGVVDTQYF. The CDR3 nucleotides read TGTGCCAGCAGTTTACGTAGCGGAGTCGTAGATACGCAGTATTTT.

V and J are TRBV6-8 and TRBJ2-3; 9 nucleotides line up with TRBD2. Losses at the gene ends were 0 bases for V and 3 bases for J; bases not matched to a gene: 4. Germline CDR1 reads MNHGY; CDR2 reads SAAAGT. CDR3 size: 16 residues. CDR3 residues: CASSYSLAGLTDTQYF. Written as DNA, the CDR3 is TGTGCCAGCAGTTACTCTCTAGCGGGATTGACAGATACGCAGTATTTT.

The table lists this clonotype with many counts. This sequence joins TRBV28 and TRBJ1-5; TRBD1 agrees at 9 bases. Germline V CDR1 and CDR2: MDHEN, SYDVKM. The J segment lost 3 bases and the V segment lost 3 bases, leaving 3 bases of the junction unmatched. The CDR3 covers 15 residues. CDR3 sequence (DNA): TGTGCCAGCAGTTTCCGACAGGGGGTCAATCAGCCCCAGCATTTT. Translated, it gives CASSFRQGVNQPQHF.

V and J are TRBV7-9 and TRBJ1-1; 7 bases match TRBD1. From germline, CDR1 is SEHNR and CDR2 FQNEAQ (reference sequence). CDR3 length: 15 amino acids. J was trimmed by 0 bases and V by 5 bases; bases with no gene match: 6. CDR3 bases: TGTGCCAGCAGCCGAGGGGGCGCGGTGAACACTGAAGCTTTCTTT. Its translation is CASSRGGAVNTEAFF.

This clonotype was detected ten times or more. The chain carries TRBV7-2 and TRBJ2-5, with a weak D call TRBD2 (6 bases). The germline V gene has CDR1 SGHTA and CDR2 FQGNSA. This CDR3 region has 16 residues. V lost 1 base and J lost 5, with 17 bases in between. The CDR3 is CASSLGGGGKGETQYF. The CDR3 bases are TGTGCCAGCAGCTTAGGAGGCGGCGGGAAGGGGGAGACCCAGTACTTC. The full variable domain, rest sourced from reference TRBV7-2 and TRBJ2-5, is GAGVSQSPSNKVTEKGKDVELRCDPISGHTALYWYRQSLGQGLEFLIYFQGNSAPDKSGLPSDRFSAERTGGSVSTLTIQRTQQEDSAVYLCASSLGGGGKGETQYFGPGTRLLVL.

Worth noting for this clonotype: This may stem from a read error, because a much larger clone lies one nucleotide away. The gene calls are TRBV3-1 and TRBJ2-3; D gene ambiguous. V was trimmed by 1 base and J by 5 bases, leaving 1 base between them. The CDR3 is 11 residues long. Looked up from germline, CDR1 is LGHDT and CDR2 is YNNKEL (reference sequence). CDR3 region: CASSQVDTQYF. CDR3 DNA: TGTGCCAGCAGCCAAGTAGATACGCAGTATTTT.

The rearrangement joins TRBV28 to TRBJ2-4; D not certain. Trimming pared 3 bases from V and 0 bases from J, leaving 9 bases between. Germline V lookup: CDR1 MDHEN, CDR2 SYDVKM. The CDR3 extends over 15 amino acids. CDR3: CASSFSEEAKNIQYF. Written as DNA, the CDR3 is TGTGCCAGCAGTTTTTCGGAAGAAGCCAAAAACATTCAGTACTTC.